This T cell receptor (beta chain) was documented in a study of T-cell reconstitution after alpha-beta-depleted transplantation in children listed by TCRdb under 2016. General notes on the study: The study quantitatively tracked T-cell immune reconstitution after TCRalphabeta/CD19-depleted allogeneic hematopoietic cell transplantation in children using TCR repertoire profiling. Overall study outcomes, separate from this receptor: The apparently early alphabetaT-cell count recovery about two months after transplant was reportedly dependent on only several hundred rapidly expanded clones derived from non-depleted graft cells. In some patients, high TCRbeta diversity at day 60 was attributed to recipient T cells and intrathymic progenitors that had survived conditioning. The frequencies of hyperexpanded clones fell over the following months, and after one year, T-cell counts and TCRbeta diversity were mostly attributed to newly produced T cells.

This clonotype was seen only a few times. The antigen it binds to is not known. Base qualities were left out, and no much larger clone turns up one base away. Receptors were amplified or captured by PCR. TCRdb lists the instrument as Illumina HiSeq 2500. TCR libraries were prepared with molecular barcoding, using unique molecular identifiers to normalize TCRbeta repertoire quantification. The raw public data were reprocessed by TCRdb itself: fastp quality trimming at Q25, MiXCR clonotype calling, in-frame beta chains only. Rows merge per CDR3 protein into single entries with the most common DNA and genes. The sample has 540,000 or so distinct CDR3 sequences on record, 23% of them singletons. The ten most abundant clones make up over 12% of the sample. The treatment or condition label corresponds to: allogeneic hematopoietic cell transplantation with graft depleted of TCRalphabeta T cells and CD19 B cells. The transplant recipients were children given TCRalphabeta/CD19-depleted allogeneic hematopoietic cell grafts.

The CDR3 runs 16 amino acids, cysteine and phenylalanine included. Only the CDR3 portion is preserved as DNA: 48 bases, with reading frame beginning at the first base. From the germline V gene, CDR1 is LGHNA and CDR2 is YSLEER. V is pared back by 0 bases and J by 4 bases, with 15 bases lying between the germline termini. The specimen was PBMCs, mostly from graft donor cells, collected 360 days after TCRalphabeta/CD19-depleted stem cell transplant. The sequence was obtained from a boy less than two years old who had a stem cell transplant for acute myeloid leukemia, so the T cells may come from the graft donor. Here the chain combines TRBV4-3 and TRBJ2-5; the D region possibly corresponds to TRBD1 (7 bases align). The nucleotides are TGCGCCAGCAGCCAAGAAGAAGGAGGGGGCAGAGAGACCCAGTACTTC. Its protein reads: CASSQEEGGGRETQYF.